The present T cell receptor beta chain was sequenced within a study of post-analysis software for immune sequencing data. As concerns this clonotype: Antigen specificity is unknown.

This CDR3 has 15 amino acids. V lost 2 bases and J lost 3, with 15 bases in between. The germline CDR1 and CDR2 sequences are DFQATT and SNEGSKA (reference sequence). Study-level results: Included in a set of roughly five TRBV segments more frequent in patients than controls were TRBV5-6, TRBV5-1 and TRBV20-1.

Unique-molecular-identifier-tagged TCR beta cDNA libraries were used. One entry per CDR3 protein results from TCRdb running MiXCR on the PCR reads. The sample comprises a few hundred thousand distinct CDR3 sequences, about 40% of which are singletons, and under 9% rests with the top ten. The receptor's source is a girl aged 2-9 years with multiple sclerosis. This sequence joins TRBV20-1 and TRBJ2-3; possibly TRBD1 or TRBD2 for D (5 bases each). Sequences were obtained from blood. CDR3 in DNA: TGCAGTGCTAGACCATTAGGGGAGTTTACAGATACGCAGTATTTT. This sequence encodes CSARPLGEFTDTQYF.